These 19 T cell receptor beta chains originate from one sample sequenced in a study of control samples from healthy donors and cancer patients. The protocol was immunoSEQ multiplex PCR, while the TCRdb copy is restricted to in-frame clones and leaves out a portion. The sample has 89,000 or so clones, approximately 87% seen once. Input material: blood. These receptor sequences come from a middle-aged man in good health.

The rearrangement joins TRBV6-2 or TRBV6-3 to TRBJ2-1; D is perhaps TRBD2 (6 bases). The CDR3 is 15 amino acids. V was pared by 5 bases and J by 2 bases, with 13 bases between. Germline-derived CDR1 and CDR2 are MNHEY and SVGEGT. This CDR3 reads CASSHGEVPYNEQFF. For the CDR3, the DNA is TGTGCCAGCAGTCACGGGGAGGTTCCCTACAATGAGCAGTTCTTC.

The rearrangement uses TRBV9 and TRBJ2-7; D might be TRBD1 (5 bases). Between the trimmed V and J ends, which lost 0 bases and 4 bases, there was a span of 14 bases. Looked up from germline, CDR1 is SGDLS and CDR2 is YYNGEE. The CDR3 is 15 residues long. In nucleotides, the CDR3 is TGTGCCAGCAGCGTAGCGGCAGGGCTAATGTACGAGCAGTACTTC. It is translated as CASSVAAGLMYEQYF.

About this clone itself: Other DNA variants within this sample encode the same CDR3. The genes are TRBV24-1 and TRBJ1-4; 10 bases fit TRBD1. Per the germline V gene, CDR1 is KGHDR and CDR2 is SFDVKD. V was clipped by 4 bases and J by 5 bases; unmatched bases: 3. The CDR3 covers 15 residues. The chain's CDR3 is CATSDRTGGNEKLFF. The CDR3, as DNA: TGTGCCACCAGTGACCGGACAGGGGGGAATGAAAAACTGTTTTTT.

V gene TRBV30 combines with J gene TRBJ1-5, with 7 positions matching TRBD1. The germline V gene has CDR1 GTSNPN and CDR2 SVGIG (reference sequence). The junction had 10 bases not matched to a gene; V was cut back by 5 bases and J by 9 bases. The CDR3 consists of 13 residues. CDR3 sequence reads: CAWGTAGFWPQHF. CDR3 DNA sequence: TGTGCCTGGGGGACAGCCGGGTTTTGGCCCCAGCATTTT.

The V and J genes are TRBV6-4 and TRBJ2-1; the D is unclear. The ends were cut back, 6 bases at V and 0 bases at J, with 15 bases in the middle. Germline CDR1 reads MRHNA; CDR2 reads SNTAGT. The CDR3 is 16 amino acids. CDR3 amino acids: CASSPSITSSYNEQFF. The CDR3 nucleotides are TGTGCCAGCAGCCCCTCCATCACGAGCTCCTACAATGAGCAGTTCTTC.

The chain couples TRBV7-8 to TRBJ2-2; 7 nucleotides agree with TRBD1. Germline-derived CDR1 and CDR2 are SGHVS and FQNEAQ. This CDR3 has 16 residues. Losses at the gene ends were 3 bases for V and 2 bases for J; bases not matched to a gene: 6. CDR3 amino acids: CASSFTGTANTGELFF. The CDR3 DNA reads as TGTGCCAGCAGCTTTACTGGGACAGCCAACACCGGGGAGCTGTTTTTT. Together with reference TRBV7-8 and TRBJ2-2, the CDR3 gives the full variable domain: GAGVSQSPRYKVAKRGQDVALRCDPISGHVSLFWYQQALGQGPEFLTYFQNEAQLDKSGLPSDRFFAERPEGSVSTLKIQRTQQEDSAVYLCASSFTGTANTGELFFGEGSRLTVL.

CDR3 sequence: CASIEANEQFF. The DNA for the CDR3 is TGCGCCAGCATCGAAGCAAATGAGCAGTTCTTC. J is TRBJ2-1 and V is TRBV5-1; no reliable D call. Germline CDR1 and CDR2: SGHRS and YFSETQ. This CDR3 is 11 amino acids long. Trimming took off 6 bases at V and 7 bases at J, with 8 bases between the two ends.

The CDR3 nucleotides are TGTGCCAGCAGTTTATGGGGGAACACTGAAGCTTTCTTT. As protein: CASSLWGNTEAFF. The chain joins TRBV27 to TRBJ1-1; D ambiguous. This CDR3 comprises 13 residues. Germline V gene sequence: CDR1 MNHEY, CDR2 SMNVEV (reference sequence). Trimming removed 1 base from V and 1 base from J, with 4 bases in between.

This chain links TRBV28 with TRBJ1-1; D call uncertain. The CDR3 extends over 11 amino acids. Germline V lookup: CDR1 MDHEN, CDR2 SYDVKM. V lost 3 bases and J 12 bases, leaving 11 bases between the germline ends. For the CDR3, the DNA is TGTGCCAGCAGTTTCGGCGTAACAACTTTCTTT. Translated, it gives CASSFGVTTFF.

The chain joins TRBV2 to TRBJ1-4; D is possibly TRBD1 (5 bases). CDR3 size: 15 residues. Per germline, CDR1 SNHLY and CDR2 FYNNEI. V was cut by 2 bases and J by 7 bases, with 14 bases left in between. The CDR3 DNA follows: TGTGCCAGCAGTGAACTGGGGGACGGCTTTGAAAAACTGTTTTTT. Translated: CASSELGDGFEKLFF.

This rearrangement joins TRBV15 to TRBJ1-4, with D maybe TRBD1 (6 bases). The CDR3 extends over 14 amino acids. Germline V CDR1 and CDR2: LNHNV, YYDKDF (reference sequence). V was shortened by 3 bases and J by 7 bases, with 12 bases between the two germline ends. CDR3 sequence (DNA): TGTGCCACCAGCAGTGGACAGATCGGTGAAAAACTGTTTTTT. Protein product: CATSSGQIGEKLFF.

This clone has just one count. The V and J genes are TRBV24-1 and TRBJ2-3; D possibly corresponds to TRBD2 (7 bases). The CDR3 is made up of 16 amino acids. The V end was cut by 1 base, the J end by 0 bases, with 10 bases between. Germline CDR1 reads KGHDR; CDR2 reads SFDVKD. CDR3 residues: CATSDFAGASTDTQYF. DNA of the CDR3: TGTGCCACCAGTGATTTCGCGGGGGCCAGCACAGATACGCAGTATTTT.

The sample holds one count of this clone. The CDR3 nucleotides read TGTGCCAGCAGCGAGGGGGGCACAGATACGCAGTATTTT. Its protein product is CASSEGGTDTQYF. This chain joins TRBV7-8 and TRBJ2-3; possible D gene TRBD1, 6 bases. Germline CDR1 SGHVS, CDR2 FQNEAQ. This CDR3 is built from 13 residues. V lost 5 bases to trimming and J lost 1 base, with 7 bases between them.

The J gene is TRBJ1-2, the V gene TRBV7-3; 10 bases fit TRBD1. This CDR3 comprises 14 residues. The germline V gene encodes CDR1 SGHTA and CDR2 FQGTGA. Losses at the gene ends were 4 bases for V and 4 bases for J; bases not matched to a gene: 3. CDR3 amino acids: CASSSTGGVYGYTF. Written as DNA, the CDR3 is TGTGCCAGCAGCTCGACAGGGGGCGTCTATGGCTACACCTTC.

The chain couples TRBV29-1 to TRBJ2-1; D is unclear. The ends were cut back, 6 bases at V and 1 base at J, with 4 bases in the middle. CDR1 and CDR2 from the germline V gene are SQVTM and ANQGSEA. CDR3 length: 11 residues. The DNA of the CDR3 is TGCAGCGTGAGGTCCTACAATGAGCAGTTCTTC. It specifies CSVRSYNEQFF.

The V and J genes are TRBV2 and TRBJ1-2, with unresolved D. Germline CDR1 reads SNHLY; CDR2 reads FYNNEI. V gave up 7 bases and J gave up 9 bases, with 15 bases separating them. This CDR3 region has 12 residues. CDR3: CASIDEGQSYTF. In nucleotides, the CDR3 is TGTGCCAGCATAGATGAGGGTCAGAGCTACACCTTC.

This clone has only one observation. This chain uses TRBV2 with TRBJ1-6, with 7 bases aligning to TRBD1. CDR3 length equals 15 residues. Losses at the gene ends were 1 base for V and 6 bases for J; bases not matched to a gene: 3. The germline gives CDR1 SNHLY, CDR2 FYNNEI. Here the CDR3 DNA reads TGTGCCAGCAGTGAAGAGGGGGCAGTTAATTCACCCCTCCACTTT. As protein: CASSEEGAVNSPLHF.

The chain is built from TRBV19 and TRBJ1-5; D remains unclear. The V end lost 3 bases, the J end lost 7 bases, and 13 bases lay between the germline ends. Per the germline V gene, CDR1 is LNHDA and CDR2 is SQIVND (reference sequence). The CDR3 sequence is 14 residues long. CDR3 sequence: CASSIWGSQQPQHF. The CDR3 region has the DNA TGTGCCAGTAGTATTTGGGGAAGTCAACAGCCCCAGCATTTT.

The chain joins TRBV5-1 to TRBJ1-2; 9 bases are shared with TRBD1. The germline V gene encodes CDR1 SGHRS and CDR2 YFSETQ. V shed 9 bases and J 6 bases; nucleotides not matched to a gene: 9. This CDR3 has 13 residues. The CDR3 here is CATSRDRVHGYTF. CDR3 nucleotides: TGCGCCACCTCCCGGGACAGGGTACATGGCTACACCTTC.